These 6 T cell receptor beta chains were sequenced from one sample in a study of cytomegalovirus exposure and HLA in healthy donors. Primers for the PCR totalled 60 Vbeta and 13 Jbeta. Produced via immunoSEQ multiplex PCR; TCRdb's table is partial and in-frame only. The sample shows around 94,000 clones, about four fifths of them seen only once. The specimen sequenced was PBMCs. Receptors were obtained from a woman aged 40-49 years in good health and CMV-seronegative.

CDR3 DNA: TGCGCCAGCACCCCCGACACCACCTACGAGCAGTACTTC. It specifies CASTPDTTYEQYF. The rearrangement joins TRBV5-1 to TRBJ2-7; D remains unclear. V was shortened by 6 bases and J by 2 bases, with 12 bases between the two germline ends. Germline-derived CDR1 and CDR2 are SGHRS and YFSETQ. This CDR3 comprises 13 residues.

This clone was seen more than once but under ten times. The V gene is TRBV6-6, the J gene TRBJ2-1, with 7 nucleotides matching TRBD2. The V gene end was trimmed by 7 bases and the J gene end by 6 bases; junction bases not matched to a gene: 12. The germline CDR1 and CDR2 sequences are MNHNY and SVGAGI (reference sequence). This CDR3 contains 15 residues. CDR3 bases: TGTGCCAGCAAATCAGGAGTGGGGGGGGGCAATGAGCAGTTCTTC. Translating it yields CASKSGVGGGNEQFF.

This clone was counted only a few times. The CDR3 DNA sequence: TGTGCCAGCAGTGGGGTTGGGGCGTCGAGCGAGCAGTACTTC. Translating it yields CASSGVGASSEQYF. This chain connects TRBV27 to TRBJ2-7; possible D gene TRBD1, 5 bases. The V gene lost 5 bases and the J gene lost 6 bases, with 17 bases spanning the gap. The CDR3 length is 14 residues. Germline CDR1 reads MNHEY; CDR2 reads SMNVEV (reference sequence).

V is TRBV11-2 and J is TRBJ2-5; 7 nucleotides line up with TRBD2. Germline trimming cut 4 bases from V and 3 bases from J; bases unmatched to any gene: 8. Germline V CDR1 and CDR2: SGHAT, FQNNGV. The CDR3 runs to 15 residues. In DNA form, the CDR3 reads TGTGCCAGCAGCTCCCGACTAGCAACGAAAGAGACCCAGTACTTC. Its translation: CASSSRLATKETQYF.

For the CDR3, the DNA is TGTGCCAGCAGTGAACAACCCGGTAGTTACAATGAGCAGTTCTTC. Its protein product is CASSEQPGSYNEQFF. The chain combines TRBV6-1 with TRBJ2-1; D unresolved. CDR3 length: 15 residues. Germline V gene sequence: CDR1 MNHNS, CDR2 SASEGT. V dropped 2 bases and J dropped 4 bases, with 12 bases sitting between them.

The chain has TRBV5-1 and TRBJ2-7, with TRBD1 as a possible D gene (6 bases). This CDR3 spans 15 amino acids. Trimming left V 1 base short and J 2 bases short, with 13 bases between. The germline gives CDR1 SGHRS, CDR2 YFSETQ. The CDR3 sequence is CASSLRGLGAYEQYF. CDR3 coding DNA: TGCGCCAGCAGCTTGAGGGGGTTGGGGGCCTACGAGCAGTACTTC.